Sequencing of this TCR beta chain was carried out in a study of blood T cell repertoires in COVID-19. About the study: Acute and convalescent COVID-19 samples came from the United States, Italy and Spain. Sample material is recorded as cDNA or gDNA derived from T cells, B-cell-depleted T cells, or PBMCs.

In germline, CDR1 is GTSNPN, CDR2 SVGIG (reference sequence). V lost 4 bases, J lost 4 bases, and 6 bases stayed unmatched. The CDR3 has 15 residues. How the authors handled the data: Estimation of nucleated cell counts was performed using reference gene primer amplification. Repertoires were generated with immunoSEQ multiplex PCR, while TCRdb's copy carries only in-frame clones and drops some. V and J calls and clone size are given by that table; D and trimming were obtained from the DNA. The repertoire has about 180,000 clones, 80% to 90% of them found once; the top ten carry over 9.5%. The sample comprised peripheral blood. The source of this sequence is a human donor with active or convalescent COVID-19. The donor label of this sample is uncertain. This sequence joins TRBV30 and TRBJ1-6, with 8 positions matching TRBD1. As DNA, the CDR3 is TGTGCCTGGAACCACCGGGACAGGTATAATTCACCCCTCCACTTT. As protein: CAWNHRDRYNSPLHF.